The present T cell receptor (beta chain) was sequenced within a study of T cell repertoires in cytomegalovirus infection. TCRdb recomputed calls from the reads with MiXCR, one row per CDR3 protein. The table has under 50,000 distinct CDR3 sequences, around 20% seen once; the top ten hold 15% to 20%. There are many counts of this clonotype. Its antigen is currently unknown. Material: PBMCs, sequenced either directly or after in vitro stimulation (not recorded which). This clonotype was sampled from a human donor in good health (CMV status not recorded). Some clones in this sample may be carry-over from other donors' samples.

CDR3: CSAGQSADTQYF. The DNA for the CDR3 is TGCAGTGCCGGACAGTCAGCAGATACGCAGTATTTT. The V gene is TRBV20-1, the J gene TRBJ2-3; perhaps TRBD1 as D (6 bases). Germline V CDR1 and CDR2: DFQATT, SNEGSKA (reference sequence). V lost 6 bases and J lost 4, with 11 bases in between. This CDR3 spans 12 amino acids.